This passage covers 5 T cell receptor beta chains from one sample sequenced in a study of siplizumab effects on memory and regulatory T cells. The data were produced by immunoSEQ multiplex PCR, yet TCRdb's version contains in-frame clones alone and is incomplete. Of over 85,000 clones in the sample, approximately 92% were seen once. The sequencing input was CD4+ T cells sorted from blood. The receptors come from a human donor in good health.

The V gene is TRBV19, the J gene TRBJ2-7; TRBD2 is a possible D gene (6 bases). This CDR3 has 12 amino acids. Trimming shortened V by 11 bases and J by 3 bases, and 14 bases separated the two germline ends. The germline V gene encodes CDR1 LNHDA and CDR2 SQIVND (reference sequence). The CDR3 reads CASHGRDYEQYF. The CDR3 DNA sequence: TGTGCCTCCCACGGGCGGGACTACGAGCAGTACTTC.

This chain connects TRBV18 to TRBJ2-3; weak D call: TRBD2 (5 bases). The germline CDR1 and CDR2 sequences are KGHSH and LQKENI. V lost 1 base, J lost 6 bases, and 14 bases lay in between. The CDR3 runs to 15 residues. CDR3 region: CASSPQSRSGDTQYF. The CDR3 DNA is TGTGCCAGCTCACCACAGAGCCGTTCGGGGGATACGCAGTATTTT.

This rearrangement joins TRBV18 to TRBJ1-6, with 7 nucleotides matching TRBD1. V was pared by 8 bases and J by 5 bases, with 9 bases of the junction left unmatched. The germline CDR1 and CDR2 sequences are KGHSH and LQKENI. The CDR3 loop spans 15 amino acids. The CDR3 here is CASRPAGQNNSPLHF. The CDR3 DNA reads TGTGCCAGCCGACCGGCGGGACAGAATAATTCACCCCTCCACTTT.

V gene TRBV5-4 combines with J gene TRBJ1-1; D is unresolved. With 0 bases removed from V and 3 bases from J, the gap between germline ends came to 6 bases. This CDR3 contains 13 residues. CDR1 is SGHNT and CDR2 is YYREEE in the germline V gene (reference sequence). CDR3 bases: TGTGCCAGCAGCTTGGAAGCCTACACTGAAGCTTTCTTT. Protein product: CASSLEAYTEAFF.

V and J are TRBV7-9 and TRBJ1-3, with D unresolved. Germline values: CDR1 SEHNR, CDR2 FQNEAQ (reference sequence). CDR3 length: 10 residues. V gave up 8 bases and J gave up 3 bases, with 2 bases separating them. CDR3 coding DNA: TGTGCCAGCGGTGGAAACACCATATATTTT. Amino acids: CASGGNTIYF.